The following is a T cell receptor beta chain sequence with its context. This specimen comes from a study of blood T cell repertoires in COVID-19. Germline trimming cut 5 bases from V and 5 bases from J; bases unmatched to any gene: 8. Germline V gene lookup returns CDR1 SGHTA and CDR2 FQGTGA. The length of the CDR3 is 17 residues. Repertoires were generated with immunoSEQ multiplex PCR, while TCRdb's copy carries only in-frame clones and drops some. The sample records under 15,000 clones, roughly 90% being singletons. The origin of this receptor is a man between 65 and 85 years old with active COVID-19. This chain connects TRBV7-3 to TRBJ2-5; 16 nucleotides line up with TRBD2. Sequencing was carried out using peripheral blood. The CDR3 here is CASSHGTSGGEWETQYF. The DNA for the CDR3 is TGTGCCAGCAGCCATGGGACTAGCGGGGGGGAGTGGGAGACCCAGTACTTC.